This T cell receptor beta chain came from a study of beta chain features in type 1 diabetes. Whole-study findings and limits: All four CD4+ subsets from Type 1 diabetes patients carried moderately but significantly shorter TCRB CDR3s. Healthy donors had naive, central memory and Treg TCRB repertoires that appeared less similar than those seen among patients.

Trimming took 3 bases from V and 0 from J, leaving 5 bases between them. CDR3 length: 12 amino acids. The germline V gene has CDR1 GTSNPN and CDR2 SVGIG (reference sequence). Stem cell-like memory, regulatory, central memory and naive CD4+ cells were sorted via CD45RO/CCR7/CD25/CD127/CD95/CD27. About this clone itself: Its specificity is not known.

Sequenced material consisted of expressed TCRB transcripts (all of the isolated RNA was reverse transcribed). Using immunoSEQ multiplex PCR, the repertoire was profiled, and TCRdb retains in-frame clones only, with some absent. The table includes some 350,000 clones, about 13% detected once. This chain links TRBV30 with TRBJ1-1; D unresolved. The specimen sequenced was naive CD4+ T cells from blood. This receptor was identified in a woman under 30 with type 1 diabetes. In nucleotides, the CDR3 is TGTGCCTGGAGACTTCTGAACACTGAAGCTTTCTTT. Translating it yields CAWRLLNTEAFF.